The T cell receptor (beta chain) described here comes from a study of blood T cell repertoires in COVID-19. Study information: In each case, the material was cDNA or gDNA derived from T cells, B-cell-depleted T cells, or PBMCs.

Authors' methods: Quantification of nucleated cells was approximated via reference gene primer amplification. Sequencing was performed with immunoSEQ multiplex PCR; in TCRdb, only in-frame clones are kept and a portion is missing. Clone size and V and J calls were adopted from that table, with D and trimming inferred from the DNA. The data show some 300,000 clones, approximately 89% seen once. Recruitment covered roughly 24 US areas and drew participants whose ages spanned roughly 18 to 89 years. All recovered Cohort 3 donors got two negative PCRs, got clearance, or saw symptom resolution. The germline CDR1 and CDR2 sequences are SNHLY and FYNNEI. Trimming took 7 bases from V and 5 from J, leaving 20 bases between them. This CDR3 comprises 16 residues.

The clonotype originates from a woman in her 30s who had recovered from COVID-19. The rearrangement joins TRBV2 to TRBJ1-4, with D possibly being TRBD1 (6 bases). The source material was PBMCs or T cells enriched from blood (not recorded which). CDR3 in DNA: TGTGCCAGCATGAGGGACATCGAGACCCAAAATGAAAAACTGTTTTTT. It specifies CASMRDIETQNEKLFF.